This T cell receptor (beta chain) was retrieved from a study of T cells expressing NK-cell markers. Study details: Underlying the TCR beta repertoires were sorted CD3+CD56+NKG2C+, CD3+CD56+NKG2C- and CD3+CD56-NKG2C+ T cells. One of the eight sequenced donors was seronegative, whereas the other seven were HCMV-seropositive. Study-wide findings and caveats: Similarly, these clonotypes led the CD3+CD56-NKG2C+ fraction as well in several donors. Evidence did not settle whether expanded NKG2C+ T cell clones targeted HCMV.

On this clonotype itself: Its antigen remains unidentified.

TCRdb processed the 5' RACE reads again and assigns one entry to each CDR3 protein, with no DNA. The ten top clones account for around 10%, within a sample of over 350,000 distinct CDR3 sequences. The CDR3 is made up of 12 amino acids. The origin of this receptor is a woman in her fifties or sixties in good health. Sequenced material: blood T cells: a sorted CD56 or NKG2C T cell subset, CD4+ or CD8+ T cells, or bulk PBMC T cells (not recorded which). V usage is TRBV12-3 or TRBV12-4 and J usage is TRBJ2-2; TCRdb picks TRBD1, but there is no DNA to check that call. CDR3 protein: CATKGVTGELFF.